What follows describes a single T cell receptor beta chain. In the source study's methods: Owing to the provision of junction-only sequences devoid of quality scores by immunoSEQ, filtering differed. Data came from immunoSEQ multiplex PCR; TCRdb stores just in-frame clones and leaves some out. From that table come the V and J calls and clone size; the DNA was used to work out D and trimming. The repertoire holds about 2.3 million clones, with 85% to 95% as singletons. This record comes from a study of shared clonotypes between healthy human individuals. Germline-derived CDR1 and CDR2 are KGHSH and LQKENI. This CDR3 has 15 residues. The V segment lost 2 bases and the J segment 2 bases; nucleotides outside the gene matches: 2.

V and J are TRBV18 and TRBJ2-7; 11 bases agree with TRBD1. This sequence was found in a man aged 18 to 35 in good health. Some clones in this sample may be carry-over from other donors' samples. The specimen sequenced was naive CD4+ T cells from PBMCs. The subset denotes: CD45RA+ positively selected. DNA of the CDR3: TGTGCCAGCTCACCAGGACAGGGGGCAACCTACGAGCAGTACTTC. It encodes CASSPGQGATYEQYF.